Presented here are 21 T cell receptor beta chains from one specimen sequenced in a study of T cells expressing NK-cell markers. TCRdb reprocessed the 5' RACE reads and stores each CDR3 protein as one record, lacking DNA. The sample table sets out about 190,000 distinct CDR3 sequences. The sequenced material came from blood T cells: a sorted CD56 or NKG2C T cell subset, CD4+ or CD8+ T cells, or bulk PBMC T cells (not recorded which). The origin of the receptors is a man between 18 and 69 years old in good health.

CDR3 sequence reads: CATSSEGGHNTGELFF. The chain couples TRBV15 to TRBJ2-2; the D call from TCRdb, TRBD1, cannot be confirmed without DNA. The germline CDR1 and CDR2 sequences are LNHNV and YYDKDF (reference sequence). The CDR3 loop spans 16 amino acids.

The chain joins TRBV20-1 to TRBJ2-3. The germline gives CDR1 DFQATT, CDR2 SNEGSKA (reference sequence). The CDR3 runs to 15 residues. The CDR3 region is CSARAPHSNTDTQYF.

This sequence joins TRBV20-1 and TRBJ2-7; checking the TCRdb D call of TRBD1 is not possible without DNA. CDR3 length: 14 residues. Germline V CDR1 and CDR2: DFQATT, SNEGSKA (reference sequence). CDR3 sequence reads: CSARGGQGAYEQYF.

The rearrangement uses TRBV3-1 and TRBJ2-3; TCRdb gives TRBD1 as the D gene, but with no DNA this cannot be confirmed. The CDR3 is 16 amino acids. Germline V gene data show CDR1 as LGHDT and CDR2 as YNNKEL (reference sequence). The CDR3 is CASSQAGGASTDTQYF.

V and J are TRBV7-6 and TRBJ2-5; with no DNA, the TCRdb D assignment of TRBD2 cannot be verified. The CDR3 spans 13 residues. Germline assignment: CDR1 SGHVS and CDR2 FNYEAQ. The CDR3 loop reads CASSLGGLAGLDF.

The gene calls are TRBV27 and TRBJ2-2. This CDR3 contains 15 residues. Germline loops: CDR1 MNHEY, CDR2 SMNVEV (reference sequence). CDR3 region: CASSLSGPDTGELFF.

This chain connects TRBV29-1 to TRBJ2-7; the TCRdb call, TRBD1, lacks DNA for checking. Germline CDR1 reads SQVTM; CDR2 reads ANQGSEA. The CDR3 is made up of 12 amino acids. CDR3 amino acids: CSAGQRKYEQYF.

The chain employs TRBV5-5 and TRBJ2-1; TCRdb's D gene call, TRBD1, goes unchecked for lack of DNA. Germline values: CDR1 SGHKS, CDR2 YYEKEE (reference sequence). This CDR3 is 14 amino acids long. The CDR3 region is CASSLQGASNEQFF.

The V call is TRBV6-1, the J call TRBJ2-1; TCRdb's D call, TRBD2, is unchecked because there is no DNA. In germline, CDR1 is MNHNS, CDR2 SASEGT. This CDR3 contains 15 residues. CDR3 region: CASSPGERGGNEQFF.

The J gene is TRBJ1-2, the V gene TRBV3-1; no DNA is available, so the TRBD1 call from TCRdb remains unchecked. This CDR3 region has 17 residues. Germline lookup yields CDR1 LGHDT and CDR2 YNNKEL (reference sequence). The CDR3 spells CASSQEWGALGSWGYTF.

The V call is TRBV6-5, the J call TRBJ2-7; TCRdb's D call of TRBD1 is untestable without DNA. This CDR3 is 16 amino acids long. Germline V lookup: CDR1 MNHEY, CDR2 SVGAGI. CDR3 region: CASSNLKQESSYEQYF.

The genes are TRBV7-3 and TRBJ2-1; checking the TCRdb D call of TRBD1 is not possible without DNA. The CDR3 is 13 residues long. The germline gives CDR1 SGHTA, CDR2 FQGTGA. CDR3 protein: CASSLTGTGEQFF.

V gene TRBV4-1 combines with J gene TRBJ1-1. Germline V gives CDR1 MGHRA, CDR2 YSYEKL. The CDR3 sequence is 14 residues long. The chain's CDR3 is CASSQVGLNTEAFF.

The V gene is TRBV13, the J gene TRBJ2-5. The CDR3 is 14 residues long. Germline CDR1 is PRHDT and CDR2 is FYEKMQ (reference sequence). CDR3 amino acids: CASSLGGFMRLRYF.

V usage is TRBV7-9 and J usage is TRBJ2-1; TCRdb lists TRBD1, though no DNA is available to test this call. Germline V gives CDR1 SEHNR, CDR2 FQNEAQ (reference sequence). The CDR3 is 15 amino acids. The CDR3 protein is CASSHGGETYNEQFF. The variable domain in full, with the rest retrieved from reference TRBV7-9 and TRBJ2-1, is DTGVSQNPRHKITKRGQNVTFRCDPISEHNRLYWYRQTLGQGPEFLTYFQNEAQLEKSRLLSDRFSAERPKGSFSTLEIQRTEQGDSAMYLCASSHGGETYNEQFFGPGTRLTVL.

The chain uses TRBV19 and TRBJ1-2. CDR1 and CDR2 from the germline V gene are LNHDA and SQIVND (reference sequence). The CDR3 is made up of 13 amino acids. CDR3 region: CASSPGGAEGYTF.

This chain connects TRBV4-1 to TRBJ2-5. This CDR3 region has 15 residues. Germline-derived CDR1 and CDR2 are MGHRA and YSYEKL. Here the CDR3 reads CASSQEYADQETQYF.

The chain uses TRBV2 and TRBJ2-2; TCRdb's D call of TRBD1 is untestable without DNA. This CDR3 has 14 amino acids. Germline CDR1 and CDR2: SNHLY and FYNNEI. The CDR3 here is CAIQGGSNTGELFF.

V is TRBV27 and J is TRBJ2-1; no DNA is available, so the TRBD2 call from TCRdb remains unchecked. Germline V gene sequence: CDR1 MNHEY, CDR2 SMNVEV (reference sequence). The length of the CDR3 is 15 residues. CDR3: CASSLSTSGINEQFF.

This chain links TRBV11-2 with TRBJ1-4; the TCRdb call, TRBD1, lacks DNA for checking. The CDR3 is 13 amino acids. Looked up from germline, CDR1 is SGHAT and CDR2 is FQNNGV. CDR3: CASSLEQGEKLFF.

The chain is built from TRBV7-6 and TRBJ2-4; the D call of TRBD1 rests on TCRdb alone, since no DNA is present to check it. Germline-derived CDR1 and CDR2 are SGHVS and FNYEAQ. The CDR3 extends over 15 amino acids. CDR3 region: CASSLADSSKNIQYF.